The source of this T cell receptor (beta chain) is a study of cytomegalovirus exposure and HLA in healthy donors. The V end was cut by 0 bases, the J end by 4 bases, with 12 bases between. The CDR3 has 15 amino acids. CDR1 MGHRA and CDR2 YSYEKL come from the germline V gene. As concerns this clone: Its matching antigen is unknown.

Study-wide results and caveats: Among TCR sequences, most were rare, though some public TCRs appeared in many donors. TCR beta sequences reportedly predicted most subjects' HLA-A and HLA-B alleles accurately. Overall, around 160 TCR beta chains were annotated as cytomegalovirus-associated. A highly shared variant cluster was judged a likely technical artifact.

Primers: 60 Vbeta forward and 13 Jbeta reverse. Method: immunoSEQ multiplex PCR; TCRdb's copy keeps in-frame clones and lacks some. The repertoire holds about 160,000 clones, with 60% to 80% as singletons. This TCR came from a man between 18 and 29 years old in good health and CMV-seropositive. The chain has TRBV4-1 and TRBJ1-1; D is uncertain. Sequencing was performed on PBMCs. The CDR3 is CASSQERVAGTEAFF. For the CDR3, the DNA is TGCGCCAGCAGCCAAGAAAGGGTAGCGGGCACTGAAGCTTTCTTT.